The entry below gives a single TCR beta chain sequence along with its context. This entry is derived from a study of shared clonotypes between healthy human individuals. Germline loops: CDR1 SGHTA, CDR2 FQGTGA. There are 13 residues in the CDR3. V lost 2 bases, J lost 4 bases, and 5 bases lay in between. Sequencing was performed with immunoSEQ multiplex PCR; in TCRdb, only in-frame clones are kept and a portion is missing. The repertoire holds about 1.5 million clones, with 95% to 99% as singletons. V is TRBV7-3 and J is TRBJ2-2; the D is unclear. The sequencing sample was made of naive CD4+ T cells sorted from blood. The subset denotes: CD45RA+ positively selected. The receptor comes from a man under 40 in good health. The CDR3 coding sequence is TGTGCCAGCAGCTTAGGTCGCACCGGGGAGCTGTTTTTT. This sequence encodes CASSLGRTGELFF. The complete variable domain, with remaining parts taken from reference TRBV7-3 and TRBJ2-2, reads GAGVSQTPSNKVTEKGKYVELRCDPISGHTALYWYRQSLGQGPEFLIYFQGTGAADDSGLPNDRFFAVRPEGSVSTLKIQRTERGDSAVYLCASSLGRTGELFFGEGSRLTVL.